The entry below gives a single T cell receptor beta chain sequence along with its context. The sample holds a few counts of this clonotype. The specificity of this receptor is unknown. No per-base quality is available; no much larger clone lies one base away. The germline V and J ends show losses of 4 bases and 4 bases respectively, and no gene match explains 1 base of the junction. CDR1 and CDR2, per the germline V gene, are SNHLY and FYNNEI. From cysteine to phenylalanine, the CDR3 is 13 amino acids long. Only the CDR3 part of the read is kept: 39 bases, read in frame from the first base. The sample's time point label, in plain terms: sample taken at primary tumor resection. Samples were obtained from around 72 patients with early-stage, untreated non-small cell lung cancer from the lung TRACERx cohort. Whole RNA extracted from tumor and nontumor lung tissue, or from cryopreserved PBMC samples, was used for TCR sequencing without cell sorting. Only patients for whom sufficient RNA was available from at least two tumor regions were selected for TCR sequencing.

This sample stems from a study of spatial heterogeneity in lung cancer (dated by TCRdb to the late 2010s). General notes on the study: More beta-chain than alpha-chain transcripts were consistently detected, likely reflecting higher beta-chain transcript abundance. In the raw uncorrected reads, each unique combination of TCR and UMI appeared on average more than ten times. In non-small cell lung cancer, the study made a quantitative comparison of TCR alpha and beta repertoires among multiple tumor regions, matched nontumor lung and blood. The study linked features of the TCR repertoire to counts of nonsynonymous mutations, which were determined by whole-exome sequencing of tumor tissue. Both alpha and beta chains were TCR-sequenced in roughly 200 tumor regions, around 65 matched nontumor lung samples and some 56 PBMC samples obtained at surgery. The paper as a whole reports these results and caveats: Confirming at a functional level the hypothesis that regional TCRs recognize regional mutations was considered to require additional single-cell paired TCR alpha and beta sequencing. Ubiquitous expanded tumor TCRs were found in blood more often at tumor resection than at routine follow-up.

The library was produced with 5' RACE. Sequencing instrument: NextSeq 500. In the TCR library protocol, a unique molecular identifier was attached to each TCR cDNA molecule so that PCR and sequencing errors could be corrected. The authors' analysis ran thus. TCR identification, UMI-based error correction and CDR3 extraction were performed with Decombinator tools. Expanded TCRs were defined as those above a frequency of 2 per 1,000, corresponding to the top 1% of the tumor frequency distribution. Each repertoire was subsampled 100 times to 5,000 TCRs, after which Renyi diversity was computed with the R vegan package. CDR3 similarity networks were built from amino acid triplet string-kernel similarity, connecting CDR3s with pairwise similarity above 0.82. TCRdb handled the public reads itself, with Q25 trimming in fastp and clone calling in MiXCR, and kept productive beta chains. When rows share a CDR3 protein, they turn into one entry using the most common DNA and genes. The authors' filters were not applied to this entry. The sample yields some 41,000 distinct CDR3 sequences; approximately 6.2% were counted once. Of the sample, roughly 45% is held by the ten largest clones.

This TCR derives from a female donor with early-stage non-small cell lung cancer. The chain uses TRBV2 and TRBJ1-2, with TRBD1 identical over 9 junction bases. The source material was PBMCs, sampled at surgery. The CDR3 protein: CASSGDRAYGYTF. The DNA sequence is as follows: TGTGCCAGCAGTGGGGACAGGGCCTATGGCTACACCTTC.